The 2 T cell receptor beta chains in this list originate from one sample, sequenced in a study of chemoradiotherapy in HPV16-positive cancers. Data came from immunoSEQ multiplex PCR; TCRdb stores just in-frame clones and leaves some out. The sample yields some 16,000 clones, over 70% seen once. Collection of the sample occurred from a patient who underwent chemoradiotherapy. The receptor source for this set is a human donor with HPV-associated anogenital cancer.

This clone showed up just a few times. This chain joins TRBV27 and TRBJ1-6; D perhaps matches TRBD1 (5 bases). The CDR3 runs to 16 residues. The ends were cut back, 6 bases at V and 0 bases at J, with 12 bases in the middle. Looked up from germline, CDR1 is MNHEY and CDR2 is SMNVEV (reference sequence). The CDR3 nucleotides read TGTGCCAGCAGATACAGGCCGAGCTCCTATAATTCACCCCTCCACTTT. Its translation is CASRYRPSSYNSPLHF.

This chain joins TRBV5-6 and TRBJ2-3; possibly TRBD1 for D (6 bases). Trimming removed 1 base from V and 6 bases from J, with 18 bases in between. This CDR3 spans 16 amino acids. CDR1 SGHDT and CDR2 YYEEEE come from the germline V gene. The DNA of the CDR3 is TGTGCCAGCAGCTTGAGTCTTGGACTTAGGGGGGATACGCAGTATTTT. It translates to CASSLSLGLRGDTQYF.